The clone carrying this TCR beta chain appeared a few times. Trimming shortened V by 4 bases and J by 5 bases, and 9 bases separated the two germline ends. The CDR3 is 12 residues long. Germline CDR1 is MNHEY and CDR2 is SVGAGI. A sample-barcoded 5' primer and a J-beta primer mix were used in a second PCR of roughly 7 to 11 cycles. Each CDR3 protein is one row after TCRdb ran MiXCR on the 5' RACE reads. The sample has 600,000 or so distinct CDR3 sequences, roughly 21% seen once; the top ten hold more than 3%. The data belong to a study of blood T cells in healthy people across ages. The chain has TRBV6-5 and TRBJ2-7; D call uncertain. Sample: blood. The receptor comes from a man between 65 and 80 years old in good health. CDR3 DNA sequence: TGTGCCAGCAGTTCCCTTAGGCACGAGCAGTACTTC. Its protein product is CASSSLRHEQYF.